A selection of T cell receptor beta chains follows, all from one sample in a study of CD8 T cells in ankylosing spondylitis. TCRdb recomputed calls from the 5' RACE reads with MiXCR, one row per CDR3 protein. The repertoire has fewer than 200,000 distinct CDR3 sequences, about 20% of them found once; the top ten carry more than 3.5%. Sequenced sample: blood, either unsorted or a sorted T cell fraction (not recorded which). These receptors were taken from a male donor aged 5 to 30 with ankylosing spondylitis or in good health (not recorded which). CDR3s include the opening cysteine and the closing phenylalanine or tryptophan. The D gene is left open where the match is weak. Clone sizes are given selectively: once, few, many, or a class where the clone is expanded.

v_call	clone_size	d_call	j_call	cdr3_nt	cdr3_aa
TRBV11-2	many	-	TRBJ2-3	TGTGCCAGCAGCCGCGCCCAGGGCTCAGATACGCAGTATTTT	CASSRAQGSDTQYF
TRBV12-3/TRBV12-4	many	-	TRBJ2-5	TGTGCCAGCAGTCTACCGGACGGGGAGACCCAGTACTTC	CASSLPDGETQYF
TRBV20-1	-	-	TRBJ2-6	TGCAGTGCTAGAGTTGGGAACTCTGGGGCCAACGTCCTGACTTTC	CSARVGNSGANVLTF
TRBV29-1	few	-	TRBJ2-1	TGCAGCGTTGTTCCCGCGGGTCTCTACAATGAGCAGTTCTTC	CSVVPAGLYNEQFF
TRBV27	-	-	TRBJ1-2	TGTGCCAGCATGTTCCGGGGAGGGTATGGCTACACCTTC	CASMFRGGYGYTF
TRBV4-3	many	TRBD1	TRBJ2-7	TGCGCCAGCAGCCAAGAATTCCGACAGGGGGGGATTTACGAGCAGTACTTC	CASSQEFRQGGIYEQYF
TRBV6-1	many	TRBD1	TRBJ2-1	TGTGCCAGCTGTTACTCGGACAGGGTAGTTTGTTTCTTC	CASCYSDRVVCFF
TRBV7-9	many	-	TRBJ2-3	TGTGCCAGCAGCTTAGTCCCGGCAGATACGCAGTATTTT	CASSLVPADTQYF
TRBV12-3/TRBV12-4	-	-	TRBJ2-7	TGTGCCAGCAGCCCGACAGCTCTTCAATTCTCCTACGAGCAGTACTTC	CASSPTALQFSYEQYF
TRBV28	many	-	TRBJ2-2	TGTGCCAGCAGGGAGGGGAACTCCGGGGAGCTGTTTTTT	CASREGNSGELFF
TRBV24-1	many	-	TRBJ2-7	TGTGCCACCAGTGTTGATGGCCAGGGTCCGGCCTACGAGCAGTACTTC	CATSVDGQGPAYEQYF
TRBV5-5	many	TRBD1	TRBJ2-1	TGTGCCAGCAGCCTAATACCGGGACAGCTCTACAATGAGCAGTTCTTC	CASSLIPGQLYNEQFF
TRBV12-3/TRBV12-4	-	TRBD2	TRBJ2-1	TGTGCCAGCAGAGAGACTAGCGGCAGGCGTCCGTTCTTC	CASRETSGRRPFF
TRBV27	-	-	TRBJ2-7	TGTGCCAGCATTAACGGGGAAACACCCTACGAGCAGTACTTC	CASINGETPYEQYF
TRBV14	-	-	TRBJ2-1	TGTGCCAGCAGCCAACTAGTGGGCCTACTCTCGGATGAGCAGTTCTTC	CASSQLVGLLSDEQFF
TRBV12-3/TRBV12-4	many	TRBD2	TRBJ2-1	TGTGCCAGCAGCCCTAGCGGGTCCCTCTACAATGAGCAGTTCTTC	CASSPSGSLYNEQFF
TRBV12-3/TRBV12-4	many	-	TRBJ2-5	TGTGCCAGCAGGCGATACAATGGAAGACAAGAGACCCAGTACTTC	CASRRYNGRQETQYF
TRBV20-1	few	-	TRBJ2-7	TGCAGTGCTAACGGAGCCTACGAGCAGTACTTC	CSANGAYEQYF
TRBV15	medium-sized	-	TRBJ2-7	TGTGCCACCAGCAGAGATCCCCAGGGCATCTACCACGAGCAGTACTTC	CATSRDPQGIYHEQYF
TRBV10-2	many	-	TRBJ2-3	TGCGCCAGCAGTGAACGGGAGACAGATACGCAGTATTTT	CASSERETDTQYF
TRBV20-1	many	-	TRBJ2-7	TGCAGTGCTAGAGATCAGTGGCACGAGCAGTACTTC	CSARDQWHEQYF
TRBV6-5	-	-	TRBJ2-1	TGTGCCAGCAGTTCCGGGACATCGAGTCGGCTCTTC	CASSSGTSSRLF
TRBV27	many	TRBD2	TRBJ2-1	TGTGCCGTAGCGGGGTACAATGAGCAGTTCTTC	CAVAGYNEQFF
TRBV6-5	many	TRBD2	TRBJ2-1	TGTGCCAGCCAACCCGGACTAGCGGTCTACAATGAGCAGTTCTTC	CASQPGLAVYNEQFF
TRBV18	many	TRBD2	TRBJ2-4	TGTGCCAGCTCACCGAGGGAGGGCAAAAACATTCAGTACTTC	CASSPREGKNIQYF
TRBV10-3	many	-	TRBJ2-2	TGTGCCATCAGTGTATTGGACGGTGAGGAGCTGTTTTTT	CAISVLDGEELFF
TRBV6-6	many	TRBD1	TRBJ2-5	TGTGCCAGCAGTTACTCGATCCAAGAGGACAGGGCCGGGAAAGAGACCCAGTACTTC	CASSYSIQEDRAGKETQYF
TRBV14	once	-	TRBJ2-7	TGTGCCAGCAGTATTTCGTCCGAGCAGTACTTC	CASSISSEQYF
TRBV29-1	few	TRBD2	TRBJ2-1	TGCAGCGTTGCCGGACTAGCGATGAATGAGCAGTTCTTC	CSVAGLAMNEQFF
TRBV12-3/TRBV12-4	many	-	TRBJ2-2	TGTGCCAGCAGGTTGGGGTCGGCCGGGGAGCTGTTTTTT	CASRLGSAGELFF
TRBV20-1	-	-	TRBJ2-1	TGCAGTGCTAGGTCCCAGGGATTGGGTGAGCAGTTCTTC	CSARSQGLGEQFF
TRBV10-3	few	-	TRBJ2-1	TGTGCCATCAGTGTCCAAGATGAGCAGTTCTTC	CAISVQDEQFF